The T cell receptor beta chain under discussion was sequenced for a study of shared clonotypes between healthy human individuals. Germline V gives CDR1 MDHEN, CDR2 SYDVKM. With 3 bases clipped from V and 7 bases from J, the junction kept 4 bases outside the gene matches. The CDR3 covers 13 residues. This clone was seen a single time. The antigen is unknown. Authors' processing steps: ImmunoSEQ yielded junction-only sequences lacking quality scores, so filtering differed. Assay used: immunoSEQ multiplex PCR; TCRdb lists only in-frame clones, some missing. D and trimming come from the DNA, and the V and J calls and clone size come from that table. The sample yields about 2.5 million clones, less than 95% seen once. The study's findings and limits: Researchers sampled only blood; tissue repertoires likely differ.

The specimen sequenced was naive CD4+ T cells from PBMCs. The subset is: CD45RA+ positively selected. The chain employs TRBV28 and TRBJ2-3, with 7 bases that match TRBD1. The TCR comes from a man younger than 35 in good health. Some clones in this sample may be carry-over from other donors' samples. The CDR3 nucleotides read TGTGCCAGCAGTTTTCGGGACAGAAATACGCAGTATTTT. Translating it yields CASSFRDRNTQYF.